These T cell receptor beta chains were read from a single sample in a study of early T cells in non-severe SARS-CoV-2 infection. Using its own MiXCR run on the 5' RACE reads, TCRdb lists one record per CDR3 protein. The sample consists of about 83,000 distinct CDR3 sequences, approximately 15% of them appearing once. Sequencing was done on a sample of whole blood. These receptors all stem from an adult who was a healthcare worker with PCR-confirmed SARS-CoV-2 infection or an uninfected control (not recorded which). Both conserved end residues are part of each CDR3. The order of the fields is CDR3 protein, CDR3 DNA, clone size, V gene, D gene, J gene. A D gene is named only where the DNA matches it firmly. Where a row states a size, it is once, few, many or the class of an expanded clone; other rows omit it.

CASSFYGRPDTQYF | TGCGCCAGCAGCTTTTACGGGAGACCAGATACGCAGTATTTT | few | TRBV5-1 | NA | TRBJ2-3
CASSYSLSRGLYEQYF | TGTGCCAGCAGTTACTCGTTATCCAGGGGGCTGTACGAGCAGTACTTC | few | TRBV6-6 | TRBD1 | TRBJ2-7
CASSLGKRTGSPGYTF | TGTGCCAGCAGCTTGGGGAAAAGAACAGGGTCTCCTGGCTACACCTTC | NA | TRBV5-6 | NA | TRBJ1-2
CASSPGGAYNEQFF | TGTGCCAGCAGCCCGGGGGGGGCCTACAATGAGCAGTTCTTC | few | TRBV11-2 | TRBD2 | TRBJ2-1
CSAATSWADTQYF | TGCAGTGCAGCGACTAGCTGGGCAGATACGCAGTATTTT | few | TRBV20-1 | TRBD2 | TRBJ2-3
CASSLARTVYEQYF | TGTGCCAGCAGCCTCGCTCGGACCGTCTACGAGCAGTACTTC | once | TRBV6-5 | NA | TRBJ2-7
CASTGGGRTTSGNTIYF | TGTGCCAGTACAGGAGGGGGGCGAACAACCTCTGGAAACACCATATATTTT | NA | TRBV19 | NA | TRBJ1-3
CASSLGQYTLRRFF | TGTGCCAGCAGCTTGGGACAGTACACCCTGAGGCGGTTCTTC | many | TRBV5-6 | NA | TRBJ2-1
CASSSTGTSGKANTGELFF | TGTGCCAGCAGTTCGACCGGGACGTCAGGAAAAGCGAACACCGGGGAGCTGTTTTTT | many | TRBV12-3/TRBV12-4 | NA | TRBJ2-2
CASSYWQTNGVYGYTF | TGTGCCAGCAGTTACTGGCAAACCAATGGGGTTTATGGCTACACCTTC | NA | TRBV6-5 | NA | TRBJ1-2
CASSLRETNEKLFF | TGTGCCAGCAGCCTCAGGGAAACTAATGAAAAACTGTTTTTT | many | TRBV3-1 | NA | TRBJ1-4
CASSYPGGSYEQYF | TGTGCCAGCAGCTACCCCGGGGGGTCCTACGAGCAGTACTTC | many | TRBV6-6 | TRBD2 | TRBJ2-7
CASSHLANRGYTF | TGTGCCAGCAGCCACTTAGCCAACCGCGGCTACACCTTC | NA | TRBV3-1 | NA | TRBJ1-2
CASSPGQGLGQPQHF | TGTGCCAGCAGTCCGGGACAGGGGCTGGGTCAGCCCCAGCATTTT | many | TRBV12-3/TRBV12-4 | TRBD1 | TRBJ1-5
CASNGQGNSPLHF | TGTGCCAGTAACGGACAGGGAAATTCACCCCTCCACTTT | NA | TRBV19 | TRBD1 | TRBJ1-6
CASRPPLRGTEAFF | TGTGCCAGCAGACCACCTCTTAGGGGGACTGAAGCTTTCTTT | few | TRBV7-9 | NA | TRBJ1-1
CASSSRGGIAGSYTDTQYF | TGTGCCAGCAGCTCCCGAGGAGGTATAGCGGGGTCCTACACAGATACGCAGTATTTT | few | TRBV11-2 | TRBD2 | TRBJ2-3
CATSAGFLNYGYTF | TGTGCCACCAGTGCGGGGTTCCTTAACTATGGCTACACCTTC | NA | TRBV24-1 | NA | TRBJ1-2
CASRSGGEQFF | TGTGCCAGCAGATCGGGAGGGGAGCAGTTCTTC | few | TRBV2 | TRBD2 | TRBJ2-1
CATNGVPMNTEAFF | TGTGCCACCAACGGGGTTCCTATGAACACTGAAGCTTTCTTT | NA | TRBV24-1 | NA | TRBJ1-1
CASSGGSGQETQYF | TGTGCCAGCAGCGGAGGGTCGGGGCAAGAGACCCAGTACTTC | few | TRBV7-2 | NA | TRBJ2-5